One and the same sample provided the 21 T cell receptor beta chains below, sequenced in a study of STAT5B mutations in CD4+ large granular lymphocyte leukemia. The protocol was immunoSEQ multiplex PCR, while the TCRdb copy is restricted to in-frame clones and leaves out a portion. In the table there are 30,000 or so clones, more than 75% of which are singletons. The material sequenced was CD4+ T cells from blood buffy coats. Every receptor here comes from a human donor in good health.

The chain combines TRBV20-1 with TRBJ2-1; tentative D call: TRBD2 (6 bases). The germline gives CDR1 DFQATT, CDR2 SNEGSKA (reference sequence). V lost 5 bases to trimming and J lost 10 bases, with 12 bases between them. The CDR3 is 11 residues long. The CDR3 DNA reads TGCAGTGCTGCGGGGCGGCAAGAGCAGTTCTTC. This gives the protein CSAAGRQEQFF.

The V gene is TRBV30, the J gene TRBJ2-1; 7 bases are shared with TRBD2. From germline, CDR1 is GTSNPN and CDR2 SVGIG (reference sequence). The CDR3 has 18 residues. The trim removed 0 bases at V and 4 bases at J, leaving 15 bases unmatched. This chain's CDR3 is CAWSVIGGRGGFYNEQFF. As DNA, the CDR3 is TGTGCCTGGAGTGTAATTGGCGGGAGAGGTGGATTTTACAATGAGCAGTTCTTC.

This chain joins TRBV10-1 and TRBJ2-1; D not certain. Germline values: CDR1 WNHNN, CDR2 SYGVQD (reference sequence). The CDR3 contains 16 residues. Trimming took off 0 bases at V and 6 bases at J, with 15 bases between the two ends. The CDR3 bases are TGCGCCAGCAGTGAGTCTGGGCACCTGAACTCCAATGAGCAGTTCTTC. Its translation: CASSESGHLNSNEQFF.

V and J are TRBV5-6 and TRBJ2-3; D is possibly TRBD2 (5 bases). The CDR3 loop spans 15 amino acids. Looked up from germline, CDR1 is SGHDT and CDR2 is YYEEEE. Trimming stripped 0 bases from V and 2 bases from J, with 10 bases between. CDR3 nucleotide sequence: TGTGCCAGCAGCTTGGGAGGGATGGACACAGATACGCAGTATTTT. Its translation is CASSLGGMDTDTQYF.

DNA for the CDR3: TGTGCCAGCAGCGAAACCGGGACTAGCTACGAGCAGTACTTC. Amino acids: CASSETGTSYEQYF. J is TRBJ2-7 and V is TRBV5-4, with 8 bases identical to TRBD2. Losses at the gene ends were 4 bases for V and 3 bases for J; bases not matched to a gene: 6. Germline values: CDR1 SGHNT, CDR2 YYREEE (reference sequence). This CDR3 contains 14 residues. Filled out from reference TRBV5-4 and TRBJ2-7, the complete variable domain reads ETGVTQSPTHLIKTRGQQVTLRCSSQSGHNTVSWYQQALGQGPQFIFQYYREEENGRGNFPPRFSGLQFPNYSSELNVNALELDDSALYLCASSETGTSYEQYFGPGTRLTVT.

In this sample, this clone turned up once. The chain combines TRBV30 with TRBJ1-2; D unclear. V was shortened by 0 bases and J by 8 bases, with 16 bases between the two germline ends. The CDR3 loop spans 14 amino acids. Germline CDR1 GTSNPN, CDR2 SVGIG (reference sequence). The CDR3 loop reads CAWSVLVTGGGYTF. The CDR3 DNA reads as TGTGCCTGGAGTGTACTGGTGACCGGCGGGGGCTACACCTTC. Combining the CDR3 with reference TRBV30 and TRBJ1-2 gives the whole variable domain SQTIHQWPATLVQPVGSPLSLECTVEGTSNPNLYWYRQAAGRGLQLLFYSVGIGQISSEVPQNLSASRPQDRQFILSSKKLLLSDSGFYLCAWSVLVTGGGYTFGSGTRLTVV.

CDR3 in DNA: TGCGCCAGCAGCTCTAGCGGGGGGGCTGAAGAGACCCAGTACTTC. It codes for CASSSSGGAEETQYF. V usage is TRBV5-1 and J usage is TRBJ2-5, with 12 bases aligning to TRBD2. The length of the CDR3 is 15 residues. The V gene's germline CDR1 is SGHRS and CDR2 YFSETQ. V lost 3 bases, J lost 3 bases, and 3 bases stayed unmatched.

The chain couples TRBV2 to TRBJ1-2; 7 bases line up with TRBD1. V shed 6 bases, J shed 8 bases, and the junction held 12 bases outside the gene matches. The CDR3 totals 14 residues. The germline V gene has CDR1 SNHLY and CDR2 FYNNEI. The CDR3 region is CASSGTGEGRGYTF. The CDR3, as DNA: TGTGCCAGCAGCGGTACAGGGGAAGGTAGAGGCTACACCTTC.

The V and J genes are TRBV19 and TRBJ2-5; 8 positions agree with TRBD1. Germline assignment: CDR1 LNHDA and CDR2 SQIVND (reference sequence). Trimming removed 3 bases from V and 4 bases from J; junction bases left unmatched: 10. The CDR3 is made up of 16 amino acids. In DNA form, the CDR3 reads TGTGCCAGTAGTATTAGTGGGACAGGACTCCCAGAGACCCAGTACTTC. Residues: CASSISGTGLPETQYF.

The J gene is TRBJ1-2, the V gene TRBV27; TRBD1 matches at 9 bases. CDR1 is MNHEY and CDR2 is SMNVEV in the germline V gene (reference sequence). V lost 5 bases, J lost 2 bases, and 6 bases stayed unmatched. This CDR3 comprises 15 residues. The CDR3: CASSTRQGGNYGYTF. In nucleotides, the CDR3 is TGTGCCAGCAGTACTCGACAGGGGGGCAACTATGGCTACACCTTC.

This clone occurred a few times. The genes are TRBV9 and TRBJ1-1; 8 bases match TRBD1. CDR1 SGDLS and CDR2 YYNGEE come from the germline V gene. This CDR3 has 16 amino acids. V was clipped by 0 bases and J by 4 bases; unmatched bases: 8. This CDR3 reads CASSVVQGAGVTEAFF. In nucleotides, the CDR3 is TGTGCCAGCAGCGTAGTTCAGGGGGCAGGTGTCACTGAAGCTTTCTTT.

The rearrangement links TRBV29-1 to TRBJ1-4, with TRBD1 as a possible D gene (5 bases). Deletions cut 4 bases from V and 3 bases from J, with 6 bases between. The CDR3 loop spans 12 amino acids. CDR1 and CDR2 from the germline V gene are SQVTM and ANQGSEA. CDR3 loop: CSVGTSNEKLFF. The CDR3 DNA sequence: TGCAGCGTTGGGACATCTAATGAAAAACTGTTTTTT.

This clone has more than one count but fewer than ten. V is TRBV29-1 and J is TRBJ1-1; a weak D match, TRBD1 (5 bases). CDR1 is SQVTM, CDR2 ANQGSEA, per germline. This CDR3 has 13 amino acids. V was cut by 4 bases and J by 1 base, with 10 bases left in between. CDR3 coding DNA: TGCAGCGTTGCCGACAGACCGAACACTGAAGCTTTCTTT. This encodes CSVADRPNTEAFF.

This CDR3 reads CASSLPKGQGSGELFF. The CDR3 region has the DNA TGTGCCAGTAGCCTCCCCAAGGGACAGGGGTCCGGGGAGCTGTTTTTT. The V and J genes are TRBV19 and TRBJ2-2, with TRBD1 matching over 10 bases. The germline V gene encodes CDR1 LNHDA and CDR2 SQIVND (reference sequence). With V trimmed by 6 bases and J by 6 bases, 10 bases remained unmatched. This CDR3 spans 16 amino acids.

The genes are TRBV11-3 and TRBJ2-2, with D unresolved. Germline-derived CDR1 and CDR2 are SGHNT and YENEEA. CDR3 length: 13 amino acids. V lost 6 bases and J 2 bases, leaving 7 bases between the germline ends. This CDR3 reads CASSPTNTGELFF. As DNA, the CDR3 is TGTGCCAGCAGTCCCACAAACACCGGGGAGCTGTTTTTT. Looking up the rest from reference TRBV11-3 and TRBJ2-2 gives the full variable domain: EAGVVQSPRYKIIEKKQPVAFWCNPISGHNTLYWYLQNLGQGPELLIRYENEEAVDDSQLPKDRFSAERLKGVDSTLKIQPAELGDSAVYLCASSPTNTGELFFGEGSRLTVL.

This clone was seen a few times. The chain employs TRBV18 and TRBJ1-5; weak D call: TRBD1 (6 bases). The CDR3 contains 13 residues. From germline, CDR1 is KGHSH and CDR2 LQKENI. Trimming removed 2 bases at V and 10 bases at J, with 12 bases between. CDR3 DNA: TGTGCCAGCTCACCAGACAGGTCCCACCCCCAGCATTTT. This translates into CASSPDRSHPQHF.

V and J are TRBV5-5 and TRBJ1-5; D uncertain. The germline gives CDR1 SGHKS, CDR2 YYEKEE (reference sequence). Trimming left V 0 bases short and J 1 base short, with 11 bases between. The CDR3 loop spans 16 amino acids. CDR3 region: CASSLAEGRSNQPQHF. CDR3 nucleotide sequence: TGTGCCAGCAGCTTGGCGGAGGGAAGGAGCAATCAGCCCCAGCATTTT.

The chain links TRBV28 to TRBJ1-3; no reliable D call. The ends were cut back, 6 bases at V and 4 bases at J, with 10 bases in the middle. Germline V lookup: CDR1 MDHEN, CDR2 SYDVKM. This CDR3 spans 13 amino acids. The chain's CDR3 is CASSAPPGNTIYF. CDR3 in DNA: TGTGCCAGCAGCGCCCCCCCCGGAAACACCATATATTTT.

The V gene is TRBV5-1, the J gene TRBJ1-3; D not certain. This CDR3 contains 14 residues. The germline V gene has CDR1 SGHRS and CDR2 YFSETQ. V lost 6 bases and J lost 0, with 10 bases in between. For the CDR3, the DNA is TGCGCCAGCAAGGGCGGCAGCTCTGGAAACACCATATATTTT. It codes for CASKGGSSGNTIYF.

J is TRBJ2-4 and V is TRBV27; the D call may be TRBD1 or TRBD2 (6 bases each). The V end lost 8 bases, the J end lost 3 bases, and 20 bases lay between the germline ends. The germline V gene encodes CDR1 MNHEY and CDR2 SMNVEV (reference sequence). The CDR3 is made up of 16 amino acids. The CDR3 reads CASGLYSGGGKNIQYF. The DNA for the CDR3 is TGTGCCAGCGGACTTTATTCCGGGGGCGGCAAAAACATTCAGTACTTC.

The J gene is TRBJ2-3, the V gene TRBV2; TRBD2 agrees at 13 bases. This CDR3 spans 17 amino acids. The germline V gene has CDR1 SNHLY and CDR2 FYNNEI. J lost 0 bases, V lost 6 bases, and 6 bases had no gene match. CDR3: CASRGTSGAPSTDTQYF. CDR3 nucleotide sequence: TGTGCCAGCAGAGGGACTAGCGGGGCTCCTAGCACAGATACGCAGTATTTT.